What follows are 25 T cell receptor beta chains derived from one specimen sequenced in a study of cytomegalovirus exposure and HLA in healthy donors (dated by TCRdb to 2015 to 2018). Library generation was performed with the immunoSEQ multiplex PCR assay. For the multiplex PCR, a mixture combining 60 forward primers for TCR Vbeta segments and 13 reverse primers for TCR Jbeta segments was used. Here the immuneACCESS table is served through TCRdb, limited to in-frame sequences with V and J called. Missing clones are a known gap in these copies; in checked studies unresolved V genes cover under half, and the rest lacks a known reason. The sample table shows 200,000 or so clones, and more than 85% are seen once. The ten largest clones take up less than 0.3% of the sample. The material sequenced was PBMCs. These TCRs come from a girl less than two years old in good health and CMV-seronegative.

This clone was counted a few times. The V gene is TRBV4-1, the J gene TRBJ2-1; D is possibly TRBD1 (5 bases). The CDR3 length is 16 residues. V lost 0 bases to trimming and J lost 7 bases, with 16 bases between them. Germline V CDR1 and CDR2: MGHRA, YSYEKL. CDR3 loop: CASSQDSGVGANEQFF. CDR3 nucleotide sequence: TGCGCCAGCAGCCAAGATTCAGGTGTTGGGGCAAATGAGCAGTTCTTC.

The chain has TRBV5-4 and TRBJ2-1, with TRBD2 identical over 11 bases. This CDR3 region has 15 residues. The J segment lost 5 bases and the V segment lost 4 bases, leaving 5 bases of the junction unmatched. Germline lookup yields CDR1 SGHNT and CDR2 YYREEE (reference sequence). The CDR3 DNA sequence: TGTGCCAGCAGCGGGACTAGCGGATGGAACAATGAGCAGTTCTTC. It codes for CASSGTSGWNNEQFF. The entire variable domain, with the rest obtained from reference TRBV5-4 and TRBJ2-1, is as follows: ETGVTQSPTHLIKTRGQQVTLRCSSQSGHNTVSWYQQALGQGPQFIFQYYREEENGRGNFPPRFSGLQFPNYSSELNVNALELDDSALYLCASSGTSGWNNEQFFGPGTRLTVL.

The chain has TRBV10-2 and TRBJ2-1, with 7 bases identical to TRBD2. V was clipped by 2 bases and J by 7 bases; unmatched bases: 8. The CDR3 is 15 residues long. Germline CDR1 WSHSY, CDR2 SAAADI. The CDR3 DNA sequence: TGCGCCAGCAGTGAGATTGGGAGGGTACGGAATGAGCAGTTCTTC. It specifies CASSEIGRVRNEQFF.

This chain joins TRBV4-3 and TRBJ2-5; TRBD1 agrees at 8 bases. Near its end, the DNA agrees better with TRBJ2-7, so the J call may be wrong. This CDR3 contains 17 residues. Germline CDR1 LGHNA, CDR2 YSLEER. The CDR3 DNA is TGCGCCAGCAGCCAGCAAACAGCGACAGGGGTTGCCAACGAGCAGTACTTC. This codes for CASSQQTATGVANEQYF.

The CDR3 is CASSLAGGPGDTQYF. CDR3 bases: TGTGCCAGCAGCTTAGCGGGAGGGCCGGGAGATACGCAGTATTTT. J is TRBJ2-3 and V is TRBV7-9, with TRBD2 identical over 7 bases. The CDR3 runs to 15 residues. Looked up from germline, CDR1 is SEHNR and CDR2 is FQNEAQ (reference sequence). Losses at the gene ends were 0 bases for V and 5 bases for J; bases not matched to a gene: 5.

The chain is built from TRBV5-1 and TRBJ2-1; D remains ambiguous. Germline values: CDR1 SGHRS, CDR2 YFSETQ. V was shortened by 1 base and J by 0 bases, with 11 bases between the two germline ends. This CDR3 is 16 amino acids long. The CDR3 is CASSLSDWSSYNEQFF. CDR3 in DNA: TGCGCCAGCAGCTTGTCAGACTGGAGCTCCTACAATGAGCAGTTCTTC. The full variable domain, completed using reference TRBV5-1 and TRBJ2-1, is KAGVTQTPRYLIKTRGQQVTLSCSPISGHRSVSWYQQTPGQGLQFLFEYFSETQRNKGNFPGRFSGRQFSNSRSEMNVSTLELGDSALYLCASSLSDWSSYNEQFFGPGTRLTVL.

V is TRBV9 and J is TRBJ2-1, with 12 positions matching TRBD2. The CDR3 length is 15 residues. Germline assignment: CDR1 SGDLS and CDR2 YYNGEE. V trimming: 3 bases; J trimming: 8 bases; junction bases outside the gene matches: 6. In DNA, the CDR3 is TGTGCCAGCAGCGCGACTAGCGGGAGTTCGCATGAGCAGTTCTTC. This sequence encodes CASSATSGSSHEQFF. The full variable domain, with the rest looked up from reference TRBV9 and TRBJ2-1, is DSGVTQTPKHLITATGQRVTLRCSPRSGDLSVYWYQQSLDQGLQFLIQYYNGEERAKGNILERFSAQQFPDLHSELNLSSLELGDSALYFCASSATSGSSHEQFFGPGTRLTVL.

This chain links TRBV7-9 with TRBJ2-5; 7 bases match TRBD2. The J call is uncertain, as TRBJ2-7 better fits the DNA end. This CDR3 has 15 amino acids. Germline V gene lookup returns CDR1 SEHNR and CDR2 FQNEAQ (reference sequence). Written as DNA, the CDR3 is TGTGCCAGCAGCTTAGCTTGGCGGGGGTCCTACGAGCAGTACTTC. Its translation is CASSLAWRGSYEQYF.

The V call is TRBV7-9, the J call TRBJ1-5, with no clear D. This CDR3 region has 14 residues. Trimming took 2 bases from V and 3 from J, leaving 8 bases between them. Germline loops: CDR1 SEHNR, CDR2 FQNEAQ (reference sequence). The CDR3: CASSLYTDNQPQHF. DNA for the CDR3: TGTGCCAGCAGCTTATATACAGACAATCAGCCCCAGCATTTT.

This CDR3 is CASSGHGNQKLFF. The CDR3 DNA is TGTGCCAGCAGCGGACACGGCAATCAAAAACTGTTTTTT. This sequence joins TRBV27 and TRBJ1-4; tentatively, D is TRBD1 (5 bases). The CDR3 extends over 13 amino acids. Germline-derived CDR1 and CDR2 are MNHEY and SMNVEV (reference sequence). Trimming left V 6 bases short and J 9 bases short, with 14 bases between.

The chain couples TRBV7-9 to TRBJ2-1; possibly TRBD2 for D (5 bases). V lost 5 bases to trimming and J lost 9 bases, with 14 bases between them. Per germline, CDR1 SEHNR and CDR2 FQNEAQ (reference sequence). The CDR3 consists of 13 residues. The CDR3 is CASSPPGVGEQFF. The CDR3 nucleotides read TGTGCCAGCAGCCCCCCCGGGGTCGGTGAGCAGTTCTTC.

This rearrangement joins TRBV2 to TRBJ2-7, with 12 bases aligning to TRBD1. The CDR3 sequence is 16 residues long. V gave up 7 bases and J gave up 1 base; unmatched junction bases: 8. Per germline, CDR1 SNHLY and CDR2 FYNNEI. Here the CDR3 DNA reads TGTGCCAGCACCCGACCGGGACAGGGGGCATCCTACGAGCAGTACTTC. Translating it yields CASTRPGQGASYEQYF.

This chain connects TRBV5-1 to TRBJ2-3, with TRBD1 as a possible D gene (5 bases). Trimming left V 4 bases short and J 2 bases short, with 11 bases between. CDR3 length equals 14 residues. Germline-derived CDR1 and CDR2 are SGHRS and YFSETQ. CDR3 amino acids: CASSAGRNTDTQYF. The CDR3 nucleotides read TGCGCCAGCAGCGCAGGGCGAAACACAGATACGCAGTATTTT.

The J gene is TRBJ2-3, the V gene TRBV7-7; D is possibly TRBD2 (5 bases). Germline V gene lookup returns CDR1 SSHAT and CDR2 FNYEAQ (reference sequence). This CDR3 spans 13 amino acids. For the CDR3, the DNA is TGTGCTTCCGGACTTTCTAGCACAGATACGCAGTATTTT. Translation: CASGLSSTDTQYF.

The CDR3 bases are TGTGCCAGTATCGACGACAGGGACGACACTGAAGCTTTCTTT. Its protein product is CASIDDRDDTEAFF. V usage is TRBV19 and J usage is TRBJ1-1; 7 bases fit TRBD1. This CDR3 contains 14 residues. Germline CDR1 is LNHDA and CDR2 is SQIVND (reference sequence). After removal of 7 bases from V and 3 bases from J, the junction contained 8 bases not matched to a gene.

The rearrangement uses TRBV7-2 and TRBJ2-5; TRBD2 agrees at 11 bases. Judging by the DNA end, TRBJ2-7 fits better; the J call may be wrong. Germline V gene sequence: CDR1 SGHTA, CDR2 FQGNSA. This CDR3 comprises 19 residues. The CDR3 coding sequence is TGTGCCAGCAGTGCCCGGGCTAGCGGGAGGATTGGAATGTCCTACGAGCAGTACTTC. It is translated as CASSARASGRIGMSYEQYF.

The genes are TRBV11-2 and TRBJ2-1; D uncertain. V lost 4 bases and J 0 bases, leaving 7 bases between the germline ends. From germline, CDR1 is SGHAT and CDR2 FQNNGV. CDR3 size: 14 residues. The CDR3, as DNA: TGTGCCAGCAGCTGGAGTAGCTCCTACAATGAGCAGTTCTTC. Its protein is CASSWSSSYNEQFF.

V usage is TRBV7-9 and J usage is TRBJ2-3; TRBD2 might be the D (5 bases). CDR1 and CDR2 (germline): SEHNR, FQNEAQ (reference sequence). V gave up 3 bases and J gave up 0 bases, with 16 bases separating them. The CDR3 contains 17 residues. The CDR3 sequence is CASSFGNDRTSTDTQYF. CDR3 bases: TGTGCCAGCAGCTTCGGCAATGACCGGACTAGCACAGATACGCAGTATTTT.

The V call is TRBV4-3, the J call TRBJ2-7, with TRBD1 matching over 12 bases. This CDR3 has 17 residues. J lost 7 bases, V lost 4 bases, and 14 bases had no gene match. Looked up from germline, CDR1 is LGHNA and CDR2 is YSLEER. CDR3 nucleotide sequence: TGCGCCAGCAGCCTAGGGACAGGGGGCGTGGTGGGTCGTGAGCAGTACTTC. Translated: CASSLGTGGVVGREQYF.

This clone was picked up a small number of times. The genes are TRBV7-9 and TRBJ2-7; TRBD1 matches 8 bases. Germline V gene data show CDR1 as SEHNR and CDR2 as FQNEAQ (reference sequence). CDR3 size: 15 residues. V shed 5 bases, J shed 4 bases, and the junction held 10 bases outside the gene matches. The DNA of the CDR3 is TGTGCCAGCAGCATCGGACAGGGTAGGGGATACGAGCAGTACTTC. Its protein product is CASSIGQGRGYEQYF.

This chain uses TRBV9 with TRBJ2-1; 10 nucleotides match TRBD2. Germline V lookup: CDR1 SGDLS, CDR2 YYNGEE. The CDR3 runs to 15 residues. Trimming took 1 base from V and 7 from J; bases not matched to a gene: 5. CDR3 coding DNA: TGTGCCAGCAGCGTAAGCGGGGGGGCGGGGAATGAGCAGTTCTTC. This encodes CASSVSGGAGNEQFF.

The V gene is TRBV5-1, the J gene TRBJ2-5, with a tentative D call TRBD2 (6 bases). CDR1 is SGHRS and CDR2 is YFSETQ in the germline V gene. The ends were cut back, 2 bases at V and 4 bases at J, with 18 bases in the middle. There are 16 residues in the CDR3. The CDR3 bases are TGCGCCAGCAGCTTCACTGGAGGGGAGTCGGGAGAGACCCAGTACTTC. It encodes CASSFTGGESGETQYF.

The chain combines TRBV5-1 with TRBJ2-5, with a possible D match to TRBD2 (6 bases). Deletions cut 2 bases from V and 2 bases from J, with 7 bases between. The germline gives CDR1 SGHRS, CDR2 YFSETQ. CDR3 length: 13 amino acids. The CDR3 DNA reads as TGCGCCAGCAGCTTCGCGGGGCAAGAGACCCAGTACTTC. This codes for CASSFAGQETQYF.

CDR3 sequence: CASSLGGLSETQYF. In nucleotides, the CDR3 is TGTGCCAGCAGCTTAGGAGGTCTTTCCGAGACCCAGTACTTC. This chain joins TRBV11-2 and TRBJ2-5; no firm D call. This CDR3 comprises 14 residues. Germline-derived CDR1 and CDR2 are SGHAT and FQNNGV. Trimming stripped 1 base from V and 5 bases from J, with 11 bases between.

The table lists this clone with a count of one. V gene TRBV5-6 combines with J gene TRBJ2-1; D is unclear. Between the trimmed V and J ends, which lost 0 bases and 5 bases, there was a span of 9 bases. Germline V gives CDR1 SGHDT, CDR2 YYEEEE. The CDR3 covers 14 residues. The CDR3, as DNA: TGTGCCAGCAGCTTGGGTACAGTCCACAATGAGCAGTTCTTC. Translating it yields CASSLGTVHNEQFF. The variable domain in full, completed from reference TRBV5-6 and TRBJ2-1, reads DAGVTQSPTHLIKTRGQQVTLRCSPKSGHDTVSWYQQALGQGPQFIFQYYEEEERQRGNFPDRFSGHQFPNYSSELNVNALLLGDSALYLCASSLGTVHNEQFFGPGTRLTVL.